This paragraph reports one T cell receptor beta chain. This sample stems from a study of T cells in Graves' hyperthyroidism and ophthalmopathy. The source material, RNA transcripts, was used to amplify TCR beta CDR3 regions. The HTBI primer set served for first-round RT-PCR of the TCR CDR3. TCRdb re-called the multiplex PCR reads through MiXCR, storing one row per CDR3 protein. Of hundreds of thousands of distinct CDR3 sequences in the sample, approximately 16% were seen once. This CDR3 is 18 amino acids long. Germline assignment: CDR1 DFQATT and CDR2 SNEGSKA (reference sequence). Between the trimmed V and J ends, which lost 4 bases and 0 bases, there was a span of 23 bases.

Material for sequencing was blood. This sequence joins TRBV20-1 and TRBJ2-3; D is unresolved. This clonotype was obtained from a young woman with Graves' hyperthyroidism. Written as DNA, the CDR3 is TGCAGTGCTACCAAGGCGAAGCCTCCCACTTTTAGCACAGATACGCAGTATTTT. Protein: CSATKAKPPTFSTDTQYF.